The 2 T cell receptor beta chains below all came from one sample that was sequenced in a study of T-cell reconstitution after alpha-beta-depleted transplantation in children. Using unique molecular identifiers, the investigators prepared the TCRbeta library. TCRdb re-called the PCR reads through MiXCR, storing one row per CDR3 protein. Among roughly 420,000 distinct CDR3 sequences listed, 15% to 20% were seen once. This sample comprised PBMCs, mostly from graft donor cells, obtained 360 days after TCRalphabeta/CD19-depleted stem cell transplant. The receptors stem from a boy younger than two who had a stem cell transplant for Wiskott-Aldrich syndrome, so the T cells may come from the graft donor.

This clonotype was detected only a few times. The J gene is TRBJ1-1, the V gene TRBV6-5; 7 bases agree with TRBD1. The V segment lost 0 bases and the J segment 8 bases; nucleotides outside the gene matches: 12. The CDR3 extends over 16 amino acids. Germline V gene lookup returns CDR1 MNHEY and CDR2 SVGAGI. The CDR3, as DNA: TGTGCCAGCAGTTACTCGACAGGGACTATCGAATCCGAAGCTTTCTTT. Its translation: CASSYSTGTIESEAFF.

This clonotype was found many times. The rearrangement links TRBV20-1 to TRBJ2-4; D remains unclear. V was shortened by 7 bases and J by 1 base, with 11 bases between the two germline ends. Germline CDR1 and CDR2: DFQATT and SNEGSKA (reference sequence). The CDR3 sequence is 13 residues long. CDR3 in amino acids: CSGALEAKNIQYF. CDR3 coding DNA: TGCAGTGGAGCCCTAGAGGCCAAAAACATTCAGTACTTC.